Reported below is one T cell receptor (beta chain). Its specificity is not known. The data are from a study of T cells in Graves' hyperthyroidism and ophthalmopathy. Looking at the study overall: The authors collected peripheral blood at initial diagnosis, before any treatment.

PBMCs came from 9 to 10 ml fresh peripheral blood. There were TCR beta CDR3 regions amplified from RNA transcripts. With the HTBI primer set, the TCR CDR3 went through a first round of RT-PCR. TCRdb processed the multiplex PCR reads anew with MiXCR; each CDR3 protein has one entry. The repertoire holds under 350,000 distinct CDR3 sequences, with 20% to 25% as singletons. The study's findings and limits: The model forecast ophthalmopathy, anticipating it by a median approximately 6 months before onset.

The length of the CDR3 is 13 residues. V was pared by 6 bases and J by 5 bases, with 13 bases between. The germline CDR1 and CDR2 sequences are SNHLY and FYNNEI. Input material: blood. The rearrangement links TRBV2 to TRBJ2-5; TRBD1 is a possible D gene (6 bases). This clonotype originated in a woman aged 45-59 years with Graves' hyperthyroidism. The CDR3 nucleotides read TGTGCCAGCAGCCTGACAGGCGGGGAGACCCAGTACTTC. Amino acids: CASSLTGGETQYF.